This TCR beta chain was recovered during a study of monozygotic twins with inflammatory bowel disease. Germline lookup yields CDR1 SGHTA and CDR2 FQGNSA. This CDR3 spans 16 amino acids. TCRdb re-analyzed the 5' RACE reads; it lists each CDR3 protein once, without DNA. This sample carries approximately 150,000 distinct CDR3 sequences, with about 7.4% going to the ten biggest clones. The source of this sequence is a human donor with ulcerative colitis or Crohn's disease, or a healthy co-twin of an affected twin (not recorded which). Sample: blood. This chain links TRBV7-2 with TRBJ2-2; with no DNA, the TCRdb D assignment of TRBD2 cannot be verified. CDR3 sequence reads: CASSPRTSVNTGELFF.